Below are 9 T cell receptor beta chains sequenced from a single sample in a study of beta chain features in type 1 diabetes. The entirety of the isolated RNA underwent reverse transcription, so expressed TCRB transcripts were sequenced. Only in-frame clones appear in the TCRdb table, and some are missing; sequencing was by immunoSEQ multiplex PCR. The repertoire holds several thousand clones, with around 74% as singletons. What was sequenced was Tregs from blood. The source of these receptors is a man between 18 and 29 years old in good health.

The V gene is TRBV7-9, the J gene TRBJ2-1, with 9 bases identical to TRBD2. J lost 7 bases, V lost 8 bases, and 9 bases had no gene match. In germline, CDR1 is SEHNR, CDR2 FQNEAQ (reference sequence). The CDR3 runs to 14 residues. The CDR3 region has the DNA TGTGCCAGCGGCCTAGCGGGGAGAGTGAATGAGCAGTTCTTC. It translates to CASGLAGRVNEQFF.

The chain links TRBV18 to TRBJ1-1, with TRBD1 as a possible D gene (5 bases). The length of the CDR3 is 14 residues. Germline-derived CDR1 and CDR2 are KGHSH and LQKENI. Trimming took 2 bases from V and 1 from J, leaving 8 bases between them. The CDR3: CASSPATGNTEAFF. Here the CDR3 DNA reads TGTGCCAGCTCACCAGCCACAGGGAACACTGAAGCTTTCTTT.

The gene calls are TRBV7-9 and TRBJ2-7; 10 positions match TRBD1. In germline, CDR1 is SEHNR, CDR2 FQNEAQ (reference sequence). V lost 5 bases and J lost 5; bases outside the gene matches: 6. This CDR3 spans 14 amino acids. The CDR3 DNA reads TGTGCCAGCAGCACCGGGACAGGGGAGCACGAGCAGTACTTC. This sequence encodes CASSTGTGEHEQYF.

The chain carries TRBV18 and TRBJ1-4; D unclear. V dropped 1 base and J dropped 0 bases, with 9 bases sitting between them. Germline CDR1 and CDR2: KGHSH and LQKENI. The CDR3 spans 16 residues. Here the CDR3 DNA reads TGTGCCAGCTCACCACTTAAGACTCCAACTAATGAAAAACTGTTTTTT. Translating gives CASSPLKTPTNEKLFF.

V usage is TRBV5-1 and J usage is TRBJ2-1; 9 bases match TRBD2. Germline trimming cut 4 bases from V and 7 bases from J; bases unmatched to any gene: 6. Germline values: CDR1 SGHRS, CDR2 YFSETQ. The CDR3 consists of 14 residues. The CDR3 here is CASSAGGYRNEQFF. As DNA, the CDR3 is TGCGCCAGCAGCGCGGGGGGGTATCGGAATGAGCAGTTCTTC.

The table lists this clone with a few counts. This chain uses TRBV6-6 with TRBJ1-5; D remains ambiguous. From germline, CDR1 is MNHNY and CDR2 SVGAGI (reference sequence). Trimming took off 4 bases at V and 5 bases at J, with 6 bases between the two ends. The CDR3 is 12 amino acids. CDR3 region: CASSSYDQPQHF. The CDR3 bases are TGTGCCAGCAGTTCCTACGATCAGCCCCAGCATTTT.

The V and J genes are TRBV30 and TRBJ1-1; 7 nucleotides line up with TRBD1. Germline CDR1 is GTSNPN and CDR2 is SVGIG (reference sequence). The CDR3 totals 13 residues. Trimming at V came to 3 bases and at J to 1 base, leaving 2 bases not matched to a gene. The CDR3 loop reads CAWRRQGNTEAFF. The CDR3 region has the DNA TGTGCCTGGAGAAGACAGGGGAACACTGAAGCTTTCTTT.

The chain couples TRBV27 to TRBJ2-5; 7 bases match TRBD1. Per germline, CDR1 MNHEY and CDR2 SMNVEV (reference sequence). J gave up 6 bases and V 5 bases, and 6 bases lay outside the gene matches. The CDR3 sequence is 13 residues long. The DNA of the CDR3 is TGTGCCAGCAGTGACAGGGCGGCAAAGACCCAGTACTTC. Its protein product is CASSDRAAKTQYF.

V is TRBV27 and J is TRBJ1-6; 9 bases match TRBD1. This CDR3 is built from 15 residues. Germline loops: CDR1 MNHEY, CDR2 SMNVEV (reference sequence). The junction had 4 bases not matched to a gene; V was cut back by 3 bases and J by 7 bases. CDR3 bases: TGTGCCAGCAGTTTGTCAACAGGGGGCAATTCACCCCTCCACTTT. It translates to CASSLSTGGNSPLHF.